This T cell receptor beta chain originates from a study of blood T cell repertoires in COVID-19. As for the study in general: The United States, Italy and Spain were the sources of the acute and convalescent COVID-19 samples. T cells, B-cell-depleted T cells, or PBMCs supplied cDNA or gDNA.

The V and J ends lost 0 bases and 6 bases respectively, with 14 bases between them. In germline, CDR1 is LNHNV, CDR2 YYDKDF (reference sequence). CDR3 size: 15 residues. In the study's own analysis: Estimation of nucleated cell counts relied on the amplification of reference gene primers. Generated by immunoSEQ multiplex PCR, the TCRdb table keeps only in-frame clones and is missing some. V, J and clone size reflect that table, while D and trimming were determined from the DNA. The sample shows about 270,000 clones, 75% to 90% of them seen only once. Those enrolled, adults aged 18 to 89 years, came from 20 to 25 US areas.

What was sequenced was PBMCs or T cells enriched from blood (not recorded which). The rearrangement uses TRBV15 and TRBJ1-2, with a tentative D call TRBD1 (6 bases). This clonotype originated in a woman in her twenties or thirties with acute COVID-19. The CDR3: CATSRDTQGGDGYTF. The CDR3 nucleotides read TGTGCCACCAGCAGAGATACACAGGGAGGGGATGGCTACACCTTC. The full variable domain, in which reference TRBV15 and TRBJ1-2 provide the parts outside the CDR3, is DAMVIQNPRYQVTQFGKPVTLSCSQTLNHNVMYWYQQKSSQAPKLLFHYYDKDFNNEADTPDNFQSRRPNTSFCFLDIRSPGLGDTAMYLCATSRDTQGGDGYTFGSGTRLTVV.